This T cell receptor (beta chain) stems from a study of blood T cell repertoires in COVID-19 (dated by TCRdb to about 2020). About the investigation overall: Samples covering the acute and convalescent phases of COVID-19 were provided by collaborators in the United States, Italy and Spain. The repertoires were released in a freely available public database meant as a resource for research on the immune response to SARS-CoV-2. Deeply sampled blood TCRbeta repertoires from subjects exposed to, actively infected with, or recovered from COVID-19 were included in the dataset. Where HLA class I and class II types were available, the types were taken from metadata supplied by the sample provider, not from assay-based typing. Nearly every sample came with metadata listing a de-identified subject ID, COVID-19 status, age in years and sex. Samples were obtained from the ongoing ImmuneRACE study (first 160 participants) and from roughly 1,300 subjects provided by 6 global collaborators. The material from the prospective study consisted of cDNA or gDNA derived from T cells, B-cell-depleted T cells, or PBMCs.

With regard to this clone: Its antigen specificity is not known. One base away there is no much larger clone; base qualities are not given.

Results and caveats for the whole study, not just this receptor: The amount of clinical and demographic metadata varied by source and participant and was provided uncurated.

The collaborating institutions used their own protocols to collect whole blood in K2EDTA tubes. Collaborator samples were shipped for TCRbeta analysis as frozen whole blood, isolated PBMCs, or DNA extracted from either sample type. The CDR3 contains 16 residues, cysteine and phenylalanine counted. Here the CDR3 DNA is all that survives: 48 bases in frame from base 1. V was cut back by 0 bases and J by 3 bases, leaving a gap of 12 bases between them. CDR1 and CDR2 are read off the germline V gene as SGHRS and YFSETQ. TCRbeta CDR3 regions were amplified from genomic DNA by means of the immunoSEQ Assay, a bias-controlled multiplex PCR. On the authors' methods: Nucleated cell counts per sample were estimated from amplification of reference gene primers within the assay. To quantify the absolute abundance of each unique TCRbeta CDR3 rearrangement, sequence reads were collapsed and filtered. For each sample, productive Simpson clonality was calculated as the square root of Simpson's diversity index over productive rearrangements. TCRdb limited this immuneACCESS table to in-frame rearrangements with V and J called. A share of clones is missing; checked studies link under half to unresolved V genes, and the rest is unexplained. D and trimming come from the DNA, and the V and J calls and clone size come from that table. The sample records more than 120,000 clones, around nine tenths of which are singletons. The top ten constitute about 1.5% of the sample.

Sequencing was carried out using peripheral blood. The clonotype originates from a human donor in a cohort sampled during active COVID-19. In this chain, TRBV5-1 is recombined with TRBJ2-2; the D segment could be TRBD2, given 7 matching bases. The DNA is TGCGCCAGCAGCTTGGAGGGGGGGCCCGACACCGGGGAGCTGTTTTTT. The translation is CASSLEGGPDTGELFF.